The clone carrying this TCR beta chain was seen at least ten times. Its antigen is not known. This specimen belongs to a study of beta chain features in type 1 diabetes. General study results and limits: PCR might pick shorter templates more often, in the same way for patients and controls.

V lost 8 bases, J lost 0 bases, and 1 base stayed unmatched. This CDR3 is 12 amino acids long. The isolated RNA, all of it, was reverse transcribed, so expressed TCRB transcripts were what got sequenced. Data came from immunoSEQ multiplex PCR; TCRdb stores just in-frame clones and leaves some out. The sample holds under 90,000 clones; 30% to 35% are singletons and the top ten take approximately 0.45%. What was sequenced was stem cell memory CD4+ T cells from blood. The TCR originated in a young woman in good health. The rearrangement joins TRBV23-1 to TRBJ2-7; 7 bases are a match to TRBD1. TRBV23-1 is an open reading frame whose function is uncertain. In nucleotides, the CDR3 is TGCGCCAGCGGGGACAGCTCCTACGAGCAGTACTTC. As protein: CASGDSSYEQYF.